This T cell receptor beta chain was recorded in a study of tumor and adjacent non-tumor tissue in lung cancer. TCRbeta libraries were built with three rounds of nested PCR, modified from ARM-PCR. MiXCR, run by TCRdb on the multiplex PCR reads, gives a single entry per CDR3 protein. The repertoire holds 60,000 to 85,000 distinct CDR3 sequences, with 76% as singletons. As concerns this clonotype: The conserved phenylalanine or tryptophan normally closing the CDR3 is absent here, so this likely arose from a read error.

The template was RNA from unsorted bulk tissue. The normal lung tissue was taken more than 3 cm from the tumor edge. Between August and November 2014, newly diagnosed, chemotherapy-naive lung cancer patients underwent thoracic surgery in China. The length of the CDR3 is 11 residues. V was cut by 7 bases and J by 8 bases, with 11 bases left in between. The chain joins TRBV12-3 or TRBV12-4 to TRBJ1-2, with D unclear. The clonotype was recovered from a man between 65 and 85 years old with non-small cell lung cancer. The sequenced sample consisted of distant non-tumor lung tissue. CDR3 sequence: CASNSDEGYTL. The CDR3 DNA is TGTGCCAGCAATTCAGACGAAGGCTACACCTTA.